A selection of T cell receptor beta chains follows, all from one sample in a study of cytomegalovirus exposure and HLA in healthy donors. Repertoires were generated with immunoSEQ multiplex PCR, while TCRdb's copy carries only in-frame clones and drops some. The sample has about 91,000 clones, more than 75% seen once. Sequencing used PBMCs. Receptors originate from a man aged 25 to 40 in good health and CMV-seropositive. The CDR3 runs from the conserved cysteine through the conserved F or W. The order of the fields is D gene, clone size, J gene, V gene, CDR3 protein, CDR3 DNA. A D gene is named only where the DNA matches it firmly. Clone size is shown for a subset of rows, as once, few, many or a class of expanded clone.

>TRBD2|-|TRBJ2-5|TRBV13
CASSLAGRGSLQETQYF
TGTGCCAGCAGCTTAGCTGGGAGGGGCAGCCTCCAAGAGACCCAGTACTTC
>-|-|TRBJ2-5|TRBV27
CASSLFSQETQYF
TGTGCCAGCAGTTTATTCTCCCAAGAGACCCAGTACTTC
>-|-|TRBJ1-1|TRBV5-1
CASSERGAFNTEAFF
TGCGCCAGCAGCGAACGGGGGGCATTTAACACTGAAGCTTTCTTT
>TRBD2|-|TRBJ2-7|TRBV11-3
CASSSAGTNYEQYF
TGTGCCAGCAGCTCCGCCGGGACTAACTACGAGCAGTACTTC
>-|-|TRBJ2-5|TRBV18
CASSGAPFQETQYF
TGTGCCAGCTCAGGGGCCCCGTTCCAAGAGACCCAGTACTTC
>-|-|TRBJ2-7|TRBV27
CASSSKSPYEQYF
TGTGCCAGCAGTTCTAAGTCTCCCTACGAGCAGTACTTC
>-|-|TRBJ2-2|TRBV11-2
CASSLGQGRYTGELFF
TGTGCCAGCAGCTTGGGTCAGGGGCGGTACACCGGGGAGCTGTTTTTT
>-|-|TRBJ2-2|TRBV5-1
CASSGTGAGTGELFF
TGCGCCAGCAGCGGGACGGGAGCGGGCACCGGGGAGCTGTTTTTT
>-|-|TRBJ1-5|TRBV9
CASSQGYSNQPQHF
TGTGCCAGCAGTCAGGGGTATAGCAATCAGCCCCAGCATTTT
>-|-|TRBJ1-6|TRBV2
CASLTRASIRSSPLHF
TGTGCCAGCTTGACCAGAGCATCTATTAGGAGTTCACCCCTCCACTTT
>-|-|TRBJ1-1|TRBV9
CASSPRQASMNTEAFF
TGTGCCAGCAGCCCGCGACAGGCCTCTATGAACACTGAAGCTTTCTTT
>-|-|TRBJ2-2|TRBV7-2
CASSFTGTGELFF
TGTGCCAGCAGCTTTACTGGCACCGGGGAGCTGTTTTTT
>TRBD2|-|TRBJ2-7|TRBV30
CAWSNGLAREQYF
TGTGCCTGGAGTAACGGACTAGCGAGGGAGCAGTACTTC
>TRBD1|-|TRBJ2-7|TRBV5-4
CASSLREQGGQYF
TGTGCCAGCAGCTTGAGGGAACAGGGGGGGCAGTACTTC
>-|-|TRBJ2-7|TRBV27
CASSFYREGIYEQYF
TGTGCCAGCAGTTTCTACAGGGAAGGAATCTACGAGCAGTACTTC
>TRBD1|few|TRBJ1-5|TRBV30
CAWNRGHQPQHF
TGTGCCTGGAACAGGGGTCATCAGCCCCAGCATTTT
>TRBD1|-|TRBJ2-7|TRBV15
CATSRPGQGAFEQYF
TGTGCCACCAGCAGACCGGGACAGGGGGCTTTCGAGCAGTACTTC
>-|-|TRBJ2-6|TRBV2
CASTQGFGGANVLTF
TGTGCCAGCACCCAGGGTTTTGGTGGGGCCAACGTCCTGACTTTC
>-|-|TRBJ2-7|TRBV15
CATSRGGAGGYEQYF
TGTGCCACCAGCCGAGGGGGGGCAGGGGGCTACGAGCAGTACTTC
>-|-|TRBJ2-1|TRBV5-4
CASSLAGLNEQFF
TGTGCCAGCAGCTTGGCAGGGCTCAATGAGCAGTTCTTC
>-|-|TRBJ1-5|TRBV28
CASSLTGADSNQPQHF
TGTGCCAGCAGTTTAACGGGTGCAGATAGCAATCAGCCCCAGCATTTT
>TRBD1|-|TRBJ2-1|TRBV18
CASSLPGQYNEQFF
TGTGCCAGCTCACTCCCGGGACAGTACAATGAGCAGTTCTTC
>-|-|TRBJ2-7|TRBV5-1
CASSLAEAPEQYF
TGCGCCAGCAGCTTGGCCGAGGCCCCTGAGCAGTACTTC
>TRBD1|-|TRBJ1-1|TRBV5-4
CASSRQGAPVTEAFF
TGTGCCAGCAGCAGACAGGGGGCGCCGGTCACTGAAGCTTTCTTT
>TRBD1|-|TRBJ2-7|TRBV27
CASSLKTGQSYEQYF
TGTGCCAGCAGTTTAAAGACGGGACAGTCCTACGAGCAGTACTTC
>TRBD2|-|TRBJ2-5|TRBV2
CASSTGLALGETQYF
TGTGCCAGCAGCACGGGACTAGCGCTAGGAGAGACCCAGTACTTC
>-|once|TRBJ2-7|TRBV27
CASSTGQVAGEQYF
TGTGCCAGCAGTACTGGACAGGTCGCGGGAGAGCAGTACTTC
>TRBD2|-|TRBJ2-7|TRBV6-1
CASSVTSGGSYEQYF
TGTGCCAGCAGTGTAACTAGCGGGGGATCCTACGAGCAGTACTTC
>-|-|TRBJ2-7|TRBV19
CASSISGNEQYF
TGTGCCAGTAGTATTTCGGGGAACGAGCAGTACTTC
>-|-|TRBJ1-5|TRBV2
CASSGFEVGNQPQHF
TGTGCCAGCAGCGGTTTTGAGGTGGGCAATCAGCCCCAGCATTTT
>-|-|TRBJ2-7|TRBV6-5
CASSYSGRAYEQYF
TGTGCCAGCAGTTATTCCGGCCGGGCCTACGAGCAGTACTTC
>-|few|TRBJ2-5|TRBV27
CASSLLSRGRGLETQYF
TGTGCCAGCAGTTTATTATCACGTGGCAGGGGTTTAGAGACCCAGTACTTC
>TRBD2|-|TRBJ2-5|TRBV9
CASSAGRLAGKETQYF
TGTGCCAGCAGCGCGGGGAGGCTAGCGGGGAAAGAGACCCAGTACTTC
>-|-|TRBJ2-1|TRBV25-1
CASSGLYSYNEQFF
TGTGCCAGCAGTGGACTTTACTCCTACAATGAGCAGTTCTTC
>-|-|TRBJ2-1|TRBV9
CASSDLVEGEQFF
TGTGCCAGCAGCGACTTAGTTGAGGGTGAGCAGTTCTTC
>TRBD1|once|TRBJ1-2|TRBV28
CASSIGQGGYGYTF
TGTGCCAGCAGTATCGGACAGGGTGGGTATGGCTACACCTTC
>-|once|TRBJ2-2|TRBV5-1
CASSLGGADTGELFF
TGCGCCAGCAGCTTGGGGGGAGCAGACACCGGGGAGCTGTTTTTT
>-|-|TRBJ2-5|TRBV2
CASSGEAGETQYF
TGTGCCAGCAGTGGGGAAGCGGGAGAGACCCAGTACTTC
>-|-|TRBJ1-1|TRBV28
CASSTTGISAFF
TGTGCCAGCAGTACTACAGGGATTTCGGCTTTCTTT
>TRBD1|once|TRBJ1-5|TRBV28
CASSPTGGVQPQHF
TGTGCCAGCAGTCCCACAGGGGGTGTTCAGCCCCAGCATTTT
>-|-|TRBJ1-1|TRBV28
CASSLPGGVETEAFF
TGTGCCAGCAGTCTACCCGGGGGGGTTGAGACTGAAGCTTTCTTT
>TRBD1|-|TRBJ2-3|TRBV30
CAWSVGGESNTQYF
TGTGCCTGGAGTGTAGGGGGCGAATCAAATACGCAGTATTTT
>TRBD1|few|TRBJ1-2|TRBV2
CARVGQGSSNYGYTF
TGTGCCAGGGTGGGACAGGGCTCATCTAACTATGGCTACACCTTC
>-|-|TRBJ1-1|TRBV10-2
CASREGQGITEAFF
TGCGCCAGCAGGGAGGGGCAGGGGATCACTGAAGCTTTCTTT
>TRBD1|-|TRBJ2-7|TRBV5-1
CASSDGQGALYEQYF
TGCGCCAGCAGCGACGGACAGGGGGCTCTCTACGAGCAGTACTTC
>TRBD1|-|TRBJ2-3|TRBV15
CATSDREFGDTQYF
TGTGCCACCAGCGACAGGGAATTCGGAGATACGCAGTATTTT